The present T cell receptor beta chain was sequenced within a study of circulating and synovial CD4+ cells in juvenile arthritis. Assay: immunoSEQ multiplex PCR; the TCRdb copy retains only in-frame clones and omits some. Of under 40,000 clones in the sample, about 95% were seen once. Trimming took 3 bases from V and 4 from J, leaving 14 bases between them. CDR3 length equals 14 residues. Germline V gives CDR1 SQVTM, CDR2 ANQGSEA. General study results and limits: T cell genome counts differed by at least an order of magnitude between CPL and CD4 samples. Deeper sequencing increased measured overlap with synovial clonotypes. These blood cells shared more CDR3 sequences with synovium than bulk blood.

On this clone: Antigen: not known.

The sample was CD4+ T cells from blood. This TCR came from a human donor with juvenile idiopathic arthritis. The chain links TRBV29-1 to TRBJ2-3; D possibly corresponds to TRBD1 (5 bases). The CDR3 bases are TGCAGCGTTGACGAAGGGGCCGATGCAGATACGCAGTATTTT. This translates into CSVDEGADADTQYF.